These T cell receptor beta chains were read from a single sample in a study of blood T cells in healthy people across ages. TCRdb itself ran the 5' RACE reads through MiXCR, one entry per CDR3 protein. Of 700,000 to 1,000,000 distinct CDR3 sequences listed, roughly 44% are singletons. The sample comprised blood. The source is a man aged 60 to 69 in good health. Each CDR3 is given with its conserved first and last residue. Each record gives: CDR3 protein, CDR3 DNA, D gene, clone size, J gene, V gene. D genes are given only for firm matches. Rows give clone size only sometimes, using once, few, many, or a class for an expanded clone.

CDR3aa: CASSYPSTGWIYEQYF
CDR3nt: TGTGCCAGCAGTTACCCAAGCACAGGGTGGATATACGAGCAGTACTTC
d_gene: .
abundance: .
j_gene: TRBJ2-7
v_gene: TRBV6-2/TRBV6-3

CDR3aa: CASSGHALVTGRVGQPQHF
CDR3nt: TGTGCCAGCAGTGGCCATGCGCTGGTCACAGGGAGGGTTGGTCAGCCCCAGCATTTT
d_gene: .
abundance: few
j_gene: TRBJ1-5
v_gene: TRBV12-3/TRBV12-4

CDR3aa: CTISQQGVQPQHF
CDR3nt: TGTACCATCAGTCAACAGGGAGTTCAGCCCCAGCATTTT
d_gene: .
abundance: .
j_gene: TRBJ1-5
v_gene: TRBV10-3

CDR3aa: CASSWDRGDEQFF
CDR3nt: TGTGCCAGCAGCTGGGACAGGGGGGATGAGCAGTTCTTC
d_gene: TRBD1
abundance: few
j_gene: TRBJ2-1
v_gene: TRBV7-2

CDR3aa: CASSLLVTRGTQYF
CDR3nt: TGTGCCAGCAGCTTGCTTGTGACCAGGGGGACCCAGTACTTC
d_gene: .
abundance: .
j_gene: TRBJ2-5
v_gene: TRBV5-6

CDR3aa: CASSLVNRPDEGTQYF
CDR3nt: TGTGCCAGCAGCTTGGTAAACAGGCCTGACGAAGGGACCCAGTACTTC
d_gene: .
abundance: .
j_gene: TRBJ2-5
v_gene: TRBV5-6

CDR3aa: CASSQWGFEAQYF
CDR3nt: TGTGCCAGCAGCCAATGGGGCTTTGAGGCTCAGTACTTC
d_gene: .
abundance: few
j_gene: TRBJ2-7
v_gene: TRBV14

CDR3aa: CASSYDGGPQETQYF
CDR3nt: TGTGCCAGCAGCTACGACGGGGGACCACAAGAGACCCAGTACTTC
d_gene: .
abundance: .
j_gene: TRBJ2-5
v_gene: TRBV7-2

CDR3aa: CSARRGSGATTDTQYF
CDR3nt: TGCAGTGCTAGACGGGGTAGCGGGGCGACAACAGATACGCAGTATTTT
d_gene: TRBD2
abundance: .
j_gene: TRBJ2-3
v_gene: TRBV20-1

CDR3aa: CATSDVGQGVGELFF
CDR3nt: TGTGCCACCAGTGATGTTGGACAGGGGGTCGGGGAGCTGTTTTTT
d_gene: TRBD1
abundance: .
j_gene: TRBJ2-2
v_gene: TRBV24-1

CDR3aa: CASRSGPESYTF
CDR3nt: TGTGCCAGCAGATCCGGACCCGAAAGCTACACCTTC
d_gene: .
abundance: few
j_gene: TRBJ1-2
v_gene: TRBV28

CDR3aa: CASSYLEGNQETQYF
CDR3nt: TGTGCCAGCAGTTACCTAGAGGGTAACCAAGAGACCCAGTACTTC
d_gene: .
abundance: few
j_gene: TRBJ2-5
v_gene: TRBV6-5

CDR3aa: CAIRTGYNNEQFF
CDR3nt: TGTGCCATCCGGACAGGGTATAACAATGAGCAGTTCTTC
d_gene: TRBD1
abundance: few
j_gene: TRBJ2-1
v_gene: TRBV10-3

CDR3aa: CSARDPTASGNQPQHF
CDR3nt: TGCAGTGCTAGAGACCCCACGGCTTCGGGCAATCAGCCCCAGCATTTT
d_gene: .
abundance: few
j_gene: TRBJ1-5
v_gene: TRBV20-1

CDR3aa: CASSLAGQFPGELFF
CDR3nt: TGTGCCAGCAGCTTAGCGGGACAGTTCCCCGGGGAGCTGTTTTTT
d_gene: TRBD1
abundance: .
j_gene: TRBJ2-2
v_gene: TRBV7-2

CDR3aa: CASSLRPGPSYEQYF
CDR3nt: TGTGCCAGCAGCTTGAGGCCAGGACCTTCCTACGAGCAGTACTTC
d_gene: .
abundance: few
j_gene: TRBJ2-7
v_gene: TRBV5-5

CDR3aa: CASSLGQNRYGYTF
CDR3nt: TGCGCCAGCAGCCTAGGACAGAATCGGTATGGCTACACCTTC
d_gene: .
abundance: few
j_gene: TRBJ1-2
v_gene: TRBV5-1

CDR3aa: CASSLKQSWTDTQYF
CDR3nt: TGTGCCAGCAGTTTAAAACAGTCTTGGACAGATACGCAGTATTTT
d_gene: .
abundance: .
j_gene: TRBJ2-3
v_gene: TRBV27

CDR3aa: CASSFLAGVNNEQFF
CDR3nt: TGTGCCAGCAGCTTCCTAGCGGGGGTGAACAATGAGCAGTTCTTC
d_gene: TRBD2
abundance: .
j_gene: TRBJ2-1
v_gene: TRBV13

CDR3aa: CSARVQKRGSYEQYF
CDR3nt: TGCAGTGCTAGAGTTCAGAAAAGAGGCTCCTACGAGCAGTACTTC
d_gene: .
abundance: .
j_gene: TRBJ2-7
v_gene: TRBV20-1

CDR3aa: CAISGTSGIYNEQFF
CDR3nt: TGTGCCATCAGTGGGACTAGCGGGATCTACAATGAGCAGTTCTTC
d_gene: TRBD2
abundance: .
j_gene: TRBJ2-1
v_gene: TRBV10-3

CDR3aa: CSARGGEAFF
CDR3nt: TGCAGTGCTAGAGGGGGAGAGGCTTTCTTT
d_gene: .
abundance: .
j_gene: TRBJ1-1
v_gene: TRBV20-1

CDR3aa: CASSSGSVSSYEQYF
CDR3nt: TGTGCCAGCAGTTCTGGTTCAGTAAGCTCCTACGAGCAGTACTTC
d_gene: .
abundance: .
j_gene: TRBJ2-7
v_gene: TRBV6-5

CDR3aa: CASSPRTPTYNEQFF
CDR3nt: TGTGCCAGCAGCCCCCGGACGCCGACCTACAATGAGCAGTTCTTC
d_gene: .
abundance: many
j_gene: TRBJ2-1
v_gene: TRBV5-6

CDR3aa: CASSHLVSGANVLTF
CDR3nt: TGCGCCAGCAGCCATCTGGTATCTGGGGCCAACGTCCTGACTTTC
d_gene: .
abundance: .
j_gene: TRBJ2-6
v_gene: TRBV5-1

CDR3aa: CASSQVAEGQGARDEQFF
CDR3nt: TGCGCCAGCAGCCAAGTAGCCGAAGGCCAGGGCGCGCGGGATGAGCAGTTCTTC
d_gene: .
abundance: .
j_gene: TRBJ2-1
v_gene: TRBV4-1

CDR3aa: CATRDRDNEQFF
CDR3nt: TGTGCCACCAGGGACAGGGATAATGAGCAGTTCTTC
d_gene: TRBD1
abundance: many
j_gene: TRBJ2-1
v_gene: TRBV15

CDR3aa: CASSTYSPSGANVLTF
CDR3nt: TGTGCCAGCAGTACATACAGTCCCTCTGGGGCCAACGTCCTGACTTTC
d_gene: .
abundance: .
j_gene: TRBJ2-6
v_gene: TRBV28

CDR3aa: CSVATGTGGYGYTF
CDR3nt: TGCAGCGTAGCAACTGGGACAGGCGGTTATGGCTACACCTTC
d_gene: TRBD1
abundance: .
j_gene: TRBJ1-2
v_gene: TRBV29-1